This note documents a single T cell receptor (beta chain) sequence. This clonotype was seen a few times. The clone's antigen remains unknown. Base-call qualities are not available, and no considerably larger clone is one nucleotide away. The study was a case-control design nested within a healthcare worker cohort in London, UK, with weekly nasopharyngeal swab PCR tests and blood sampling. Between 23 and 31 March 2020, the week of the UK lockdown, healthcare workers were enrolled and then followed up weekly for as long as 16 weeks. The data are from a study of early T cells in non-severe SARS-CoV-2 infection (dated by TCRdb to the early 2020s). For the wider study: Bulk RNA from unsorted whole blood was used for TCR sequencing, so alpha and beta chains could not be paired. Broader findings and caveats from the paper: Matching against VDJdb was skewed toward anti-spike CD8 responses, likely underestimated virus-specific expansions, and missed private and CD4 specificities.

Trimming accounts for 4 bases at V and 5 bases at J, while the number of junction bases matched to no gene is 8. Spanning cysteine to phenylalanine, the CDR3 consists of 13 amino acids. The kept DNA is CDR3 alone, 39 bases in frame from the first base. From a lookup of the germline V gene, CDR1 and CDR2 are SQVTM and ANQGSEA. The library was generated by 5' RACE. The data were produced on a NextSeq 500. The TCR library protocol attached unique molecular identifiers to individual cDNA molecules to correct for sequencing error and PCR bias. Both TCR alpha and beta chains were sequenced, and tight co-correlation was observed between alpha and beta sequence abundances in each sample. As for how the authors treated the data: Decombinator V4 was used to perform V gene, J gene and CDR3 annotation of TCR sequences. Expanded TCRs were defined as changing significantly between any two time points under a Poisson model with p below 0.0001. Abundances of TCRs were expressed as counts per million after normalisation to the total number of TCRs sequenced in each sample. MAIT TCRs were defined by TRAV1-2 paired with TRAJ12, TRAJ20 or TRAJ33, and iNKT TCRs by TRAV10 paired with TRAJ18. VDJdb, accessed 1 November 2021, was searched for CMV, EBV and SARS-CoV-2 annotated TCRs, with TCRs annotated for multiple antigens excluded. TCRdb passed the public sequencing reads through fastp at Q25 and MiXCR, retaining productive beta sequences. Rows merge per CDR3 protein into single entries with the most common DNA and genes. TCRdb's processing, not the authors' own work, is the source of the V and J calls. For this sample the table gives tens of thousands of distinct CDR3 sequences, of which about 5.3% were detected only once. More than 20% of the sample rests with the top ten.

The receptor was derived from an adult who was a healthcare worker with PCR-confirmed SARS-CoV-2 infection or an uninfected control (not recorded which). Sequenced: whole blood. The V and J genes are TRBV29-1 and TRBJ2-7; 7 bases in the junction line up with TRBD2. At the DNA level, the sequence is TGCAGCGTTGCGAAAGGGAGGGATGACGAGCAGTACTTC. This translates into CSVAKGRDDEQYF.